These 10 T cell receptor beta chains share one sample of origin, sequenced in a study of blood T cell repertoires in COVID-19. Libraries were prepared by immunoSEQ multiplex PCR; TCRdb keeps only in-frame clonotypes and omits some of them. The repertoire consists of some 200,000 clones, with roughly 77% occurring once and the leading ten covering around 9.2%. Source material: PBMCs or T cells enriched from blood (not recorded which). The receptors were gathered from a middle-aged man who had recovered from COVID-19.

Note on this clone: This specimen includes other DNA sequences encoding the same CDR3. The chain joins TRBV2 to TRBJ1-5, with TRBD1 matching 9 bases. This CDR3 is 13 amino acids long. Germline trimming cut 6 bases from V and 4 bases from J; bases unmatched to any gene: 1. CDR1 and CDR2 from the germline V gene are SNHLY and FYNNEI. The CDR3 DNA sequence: TGTGCCAGCAGAGGGACAGGGAATCAGCCCCAGCATTTT. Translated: CASRGTGNQPQHF.

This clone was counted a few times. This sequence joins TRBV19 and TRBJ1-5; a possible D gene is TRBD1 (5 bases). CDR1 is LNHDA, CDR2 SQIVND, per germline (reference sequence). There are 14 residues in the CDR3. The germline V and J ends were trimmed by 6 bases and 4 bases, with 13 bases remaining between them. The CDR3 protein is CASSPDSFNQPQHF. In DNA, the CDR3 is TGTGCCAGTAGCCCAGACAGTTTTAATCAGCCCCAGCATTTT. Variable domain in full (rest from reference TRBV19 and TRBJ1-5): DGGITQSPKYLFRKEGQNVTLSCEQNLNHDAMYWYRQDPGQGLRLIYYSQIVNDFQKGDIAEGYSVSREKKESFPLTVTSAQKNPTAFYLCASSPDSFNQPQHFGDGTRLSIL.

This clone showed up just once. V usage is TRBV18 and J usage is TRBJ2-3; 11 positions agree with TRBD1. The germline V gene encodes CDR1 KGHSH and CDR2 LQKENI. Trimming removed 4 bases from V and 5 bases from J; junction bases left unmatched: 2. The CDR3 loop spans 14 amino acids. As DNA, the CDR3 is TGTGCCAGCTCACTGGGGACAGGGGGAGATACGCAGTATTTT. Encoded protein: CASSLGTGGDTQYF.

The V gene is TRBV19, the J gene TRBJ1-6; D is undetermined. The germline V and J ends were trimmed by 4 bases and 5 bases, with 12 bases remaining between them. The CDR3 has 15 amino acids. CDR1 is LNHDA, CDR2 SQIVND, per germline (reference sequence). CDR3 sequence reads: CASSKQEVNNSPLHF. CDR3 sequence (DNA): TGTGCCAGTAGTAAGCAGGAGGTGAATAATTCACCCCTCCACTTT.

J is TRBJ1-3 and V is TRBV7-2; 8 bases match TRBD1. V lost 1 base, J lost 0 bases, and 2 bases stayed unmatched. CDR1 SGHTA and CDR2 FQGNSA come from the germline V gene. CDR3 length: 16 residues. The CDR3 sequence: CASSLVTGGSGNTIYF. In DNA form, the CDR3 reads TGTGCCAGCAGCTTAGTTACAGGGGGCTCTGGAAACACCATATATTTT. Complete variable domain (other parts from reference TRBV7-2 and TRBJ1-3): GAGVSQSPSNKVTEKGKDVELRCDPISGHTALYWYRQSLGQGLEFLIYFQGNSAPDKSGLPSDRFSAERTGGSVSTLTIQRTQQEDSAVYLCASSLVTGGSGNTIYFGEGSWLTVV.

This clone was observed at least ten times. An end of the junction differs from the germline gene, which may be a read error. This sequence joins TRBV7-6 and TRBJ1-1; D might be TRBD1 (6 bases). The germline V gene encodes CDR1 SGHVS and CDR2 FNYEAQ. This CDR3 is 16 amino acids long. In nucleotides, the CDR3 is TGTGCCAGTAGCTTAGGTCCGGGACATCAGAACACTGAAGCTTTCTTT. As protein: CASSLGPGHQNTEAFF.

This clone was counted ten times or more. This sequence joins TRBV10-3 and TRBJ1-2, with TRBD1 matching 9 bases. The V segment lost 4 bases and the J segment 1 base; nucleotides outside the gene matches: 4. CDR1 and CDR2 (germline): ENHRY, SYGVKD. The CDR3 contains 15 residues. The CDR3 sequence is CAISAGTGNNYGYTF. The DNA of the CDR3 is TGTGCCATCAGTGCGGGGACAGGGAATAACTATGGCTACACCTTC.

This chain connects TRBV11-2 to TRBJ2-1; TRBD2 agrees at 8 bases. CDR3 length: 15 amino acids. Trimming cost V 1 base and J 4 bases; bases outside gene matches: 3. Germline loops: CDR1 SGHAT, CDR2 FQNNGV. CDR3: CASSLGGGRYNEQFF. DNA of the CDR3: TGTGCCAGCAGCTTAGGCGGGGGGAGATACAATGAGCAGTTCTTC.

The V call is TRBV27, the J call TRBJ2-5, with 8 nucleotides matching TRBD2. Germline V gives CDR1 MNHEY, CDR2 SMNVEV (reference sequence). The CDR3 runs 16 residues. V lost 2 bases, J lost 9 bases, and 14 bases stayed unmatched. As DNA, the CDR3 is TGTGCCAGCAGTTTAGTCGTTAGCGGGATTAAGGGGGCCCAGTACTTC. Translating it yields CASSLVVSGIKGAQYF.

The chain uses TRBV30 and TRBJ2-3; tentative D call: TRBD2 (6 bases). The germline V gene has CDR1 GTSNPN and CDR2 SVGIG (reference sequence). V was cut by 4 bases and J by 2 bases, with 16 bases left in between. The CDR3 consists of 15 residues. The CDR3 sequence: CAWTPGGPTTDTQYF. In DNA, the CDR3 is TGTGCCTGGACCCCCGGGGGTCCCACCACAGATACGCAGTATTTT.